The clone carrying this T cell receptor (beta chain) occurred many times. This specimen belongs to a study of Graves' ophthalmopathy and Graves' hyperthyroidism. Whole-study context: Peripheral blood collection took place at initial diagnosis, before any treatment.

The CDR3 runs to 15 residues. Trimming took 5 bases from V and 0 from J, leaving 14 bases between them. CDR1 and CDR2 (germline): SGHTA, FQGNSA. Amplification from RNA transcripts yielded the TCR beta CDR3 regions. The first round was an RT-PCR with HTBI primers, and the second round was a multiplex PCR. TCRdb analysed the multiplex PCR reads with MiXCR anew, one entry per CDR3 protein. This table has roughly 400,000 distinct CDR3 sequences, around 19% appearing once. Moderate-to-severe activity, CAS ≥3, NOSPECS ≥4 and duration under 3 months were recorded for donors with ophthalmopathy. The study excluded patients with other autoimmune diseases, uncontrolled infections, pregnancy or lactation.

The chain carries TRBV7-2 and TRBJ2-7; maybe TRBD1 (6 bases). The sequence was obtained from a woman aged 18 to 35 with Graves' ophthalmopathy. Sequences were obtained from peripheral blood. The CDR3 reads CASSLGTIPSYEQYF. The CDR3 DNA reads as TGTGCCAGCAGCCTCGGGACAATTCCCTCCTACGAGCAGTACTTC.